Each of the 13 T cell receptor beta chains below was sequenced from the same sample in a study of early T cells in non-severe SARS-CoV-2 infection. TCRdb passed the 5' RACE reads through MiXCR, listing each CDR3 protein once. The table has some 63,000 distinct CDR3 sequences, approximately 12% seen once. Sequenced material: whole blood. These receptor sequences come from an adult who was a healthcare worker with PCR-confirmed SARS-CoV-2 infection or an uninfected control (not recorded which).

At least ten counts were recorded for this clonotype. The chain employs TRBV20-1 and TRBJ1-1, with 9 bases matching TRBD1. Germline V CDR1 and CDR2: DFQATT, SNEGSKA (reference sequence). The junction had 12 bases not matched to a gene; V was cut back by 5 bases and J by 5 bases. The CDR3 runs to 15 residues. The CDR3 protein is CSAPPSTGGRTEAFF. CDR3 sequence (DNA): TGCAGTGCTCCCCCCTCGACAGGGGGTAGGACTGAAGCTTTCTTT.

This chain links TRBV29-1 with TRBJ2-1; a weak D match, TRBD2 (5 bases). CDR1 and CDR2 from the germline V gene are SQVTM and ANQGSEA. The CDR3 length is 14 residues. V dropped 6 bases and J dropped 4 bases, with 16 bases sitting between them. The CDR3 here is CSVSLPGLYNEQFF. DNA of the CDR3: TGCAGCGTGTCTCTCCCTGGACTTTACAATGAGCAGTTCTTC.

This clonotype was observed at least ten times. CDR3 coding DNA: TGTGCCAGTAGAATAAGATCGACGAACACCGGGGAGCTGTTTTTT. Protein: CASRIRSTNTGELFF. J is TRBJ2-2 and V is TRBV19; D not resolved. V lost 6 bases, J lost 0 bases, and 11 bases lay in between. Germline CDR1 reads LNHDA; CDR2 reads SQIVND (reference sequence). CDR3 size: 15 residues. The full variable domain, with the rest looked up from reference TRBV19 and TRBJ2-2, is DGGITQSPKYLFRKEGQNVTLSCEQNLNHDAMYWYRQDPGQGLRLIYYSQIVNDFQKGDIAEGYSVSREKKESFPLTVTSAQKNPTAFYLCASRIRSTNTGELFFGEGSRLTVL.

This clonotype turned up a few times. The chain uses TRBV20-1 and TRBJ2-5; 8 positions agree with TRBD1. CDR3 length: 15 amino acids. Germline-derived CDR1 and CDR2 are DFQATT and SNEGSKA (reference sequence). The ends lost 7 bases at V and 5 bases at J; junction bases unmatched: 15. The CDR3 is CSVRQGYEERETQYF. The CDR3 bases are TGCAGTGTTCGACAGGGGTATGAAGAGCGGGAGACCCAGTACTTC.

The CDR3, as DNA: TGTGCCAGTAGCACAAATGATCACAGGGCCTATAGCAATCAGCCCCAGCATTTT. Residues: CASSTNDHRAYSNQPQHF. The V and J genes are TRBV19 and TRBJ1-5, with D possibly matching TRBD1 (6 bases). CDR1 is LNHDA and CDR2 is SQIVND in the germline V gene (reference sequence). The CDR3 is made up of 18 amino acids. V dropped 6 bases and J dropped 0 bases, with 21 bases sitting between them.

At least ten counts were recorded for this clonotype. The rearrangement links TRBV7-3 to TRBJ2-1; TRBD2 might be the D (7 bases). Germline V lookup: CDR1 SGHTA, CDR2 FQGTGA. Deletions cut 0 bases from V and 5 bases from J, with 17 bases between. This CDR3 region has 17 residues. CDR3 protein: CASSLTGGPLAHNEQFF. The CDR3 DNA reads as TGTGCCAGCAGCTTAACGGGGGGGCCCCTAGCCCACAATGAGCAGTTCTTC.

A few counts support this clonotype. The chain employs TRBV12-5 and TRBJ2-1, with 8 bases fitting TRBD2. CDR3 length: 15 residues. Germline-derived CDR1 and CDR2 are LGHNT and FRNRAP. V trimming: 3 bases; J trimming: 3 bases; junction bases outside the gene matches: 4. The DNA for the CDR3 is TGTGCTAGTGGTTTACAGCGGGGGTACTACAATGAGCAGTTCTTC. This sequence encodes CASGLQRGYYNEQFF.

V is TRBV10-3 and J is TRBJ2-5; 9 bases map to TRBD2. Looked up from germline, CDR1 is ENHRY and CDR2 is SYGVKD. There are 15 residues in the CDR3. Trimming took 6 bases from V and 5 from J; bases not matched to a gene: 10. CDR3 amino acids: CAISSGGQVVETQYF. CDR3 DNA: TGTGCCATCAGCAGCGGGGGGCAAGTTGTGGAGACCCAGTACTTC.

This clonotype was recorded many times. CDR3 amino acids: CSADNSPGGYNEQFF. Written as DNA, the CDR3 is TGCAGTGCCGATAACAGCCCCGGGGGTTACAATGAGCAGTTCTTC. This chain links TRBV20-1 with TRBJ2-1, with D possibly TRBD2 on 6 matching bases. In germline, CDR1 is DFQATT, CDR2 SNEGSKA (reference sequence). The CDR3 totals 15 residues. Trimming shortened V by 6 bases and J by 4 bases, and 19 bases separated the two germline ends.

This clonotype was seen ten or more times. J is TRBJ1-2 and V is TRBV25-1; the D is unclear. This CDR3 is 12 amino acids long. V was clipped by 5 bases and J by 4 bases, with 8 bases between them. The germline V gene encodes CDR1 MGHDK and CDR2 SYGVNS. The CDR3 here is CASSWGTYGYTF. The CDR3 region has the DNA TGTGCCAGCAGTTGGGGAACCTATGGCTACACCTTC.

At least ten counts were recorded for this clonotype. The chain has TRBV30 and TRBJ2-1; 12 bases are shared with TRBD1. The J segment lost 14 bases and the V segment lost 2 bases, leaving 7 bases of the junction unmatched. Germline V gene lookup returns CDR1 GTSNPN and CDR2 SVGIG (reference sequence). The CDR3 is 13 amino acids. CDR3 in amino acids: CAWSTGTGGEEFF. The CDR3 coding sequence is TGTGCCTGGAGTACCGGGACAGGGGGCGAGGAGTTCTTC.

This clonotype was counted a few times. The chain combines TRBV18 with TRBJ1-2; tentative D call: TRBD1 (6 bases). This CDR3 has 12 amino acids. The V end lost 3 bases, the J end lost 8 bases, and 10 bases lay between the germline ends. CDR1 is KGHSH, CDR2 LQKENI, per germline. CDR3 nucleotides: TGTGCCAGCTCACCGGGGGGGCTCGGCTACACCTTC. This gives the protein CASSPGGLGYTF.

This clonotype is termed medium-sized. J is TRBJ2-5 and V is TRBV10-1; TRBD2 matches at 8 bases. Germline CDR1 WNHNN, CDR2 SYGVQD (reference sequence). Losses at the gene ends were 4 bases for V and 5 bases for J; bases not matched to a gene: 3. The CDR3 is made up of 13 amino acids. This CDR3 reads CASSGTSRETQYF. CDR3 nucleotides: TGCGCCAGCAGTGGGACTAGCCGGGAGACCCAGTACTTC.